The 30 T cell receptor beta chains below were found in one sample sequenced in a study of cytomegalovirus exposure and HLA in healthy donors. Use of 60 Vbeta and 13 Jbeta primers characterized the PCR. Sequenced by immunoSEQ multiplex PCR; TCRdb stores in-frame clones only, minus some. This table holds fewer than 150,000 clones, roughly 15% found once. Source material: PBMCs. These TCRs come from a woman between 18 and 30 years old in good health and CMV-seronegative.

In its sample, this clone was seen a few times. V gene TRBV30 combines with J gene TRBJ1-4; the D gene is possibly TRBD1 (5 bases). Trimming shortened V by 2 bases and J by 3 bases, and 13 bases separated the two germline ends. CDR1 and CDR2 from the germline V gene are GTSNPN and SVGIG (reference sequence). CDR3 length: 15 amino acids. In DNA form, the CDR3 reads TGTGCCTGGAGTATCCAGGGAGGAGCTAATGAAAAACTGTTTTTT. Protein product: CAWSIQGGANEKLFF.

The J gene is TRBJ1-3, the V gene TRBV6-5; a possible D gene is TRBD1 (5 bases). Germline V gene data show CDR1 as MNHEY and CDR2 as SVGAGI. The germline V and J ends were trimmed by 2 bases and 0 bases, with 8 bases remaining between them. This CDR3 has 15 residues. The CDR3 nucleotides are TGTGCCAGCAGTTACGCGGGGGGCTCTGGAAACACCATATATTTT. Protein: CASSYAGGSGNTIYF.

This clone was seen a few times. This chain connects TRBV11-3 to TRBJ1-1; a weak D match, TRBD1 (5 bases). Per germline, CDR1 SGHNT and CDR2 YENEEA. V was cut by 0 bases and J by 5 bases, with 7 bases left in between. The CDR3 totals 13 residues. DNA for the CDR3: TGTGCCAGCAGCTTAGATTCAGGGACTGAAGCTTTCTTT. It is translated as CASSLDSGTEAFF.

The rearrangement uses TRBV5-1 and TRBJ1-2; TRBD1 might be the D (5 bases). The V gene lost 0 bases and the J gene lost 8 bases, with 20 bases spanning the gap. The CDR3 consists of 16 residues. Per germline, CDR1 SGHRS and CDR2 YFSETQ. CDR3 protein: CASSLAIREGMRGYTF. CDR3 coding DNA: TGCGCCAGCAGCTTGGCCATCAGGGAGGGTATGAGGGGCTACACCTTC.

This chain links TRBV30 with TRBJ1-2; no clear D. The CDR3 totals 12 residues. Trimming left V 0 bases short and J 8 bases short, with 10 bases between. Germline lookup yields CDR1 GTSNPN and CDR2 SVGIG (reference sequence). The CDR3 nucleotides are TGTGCCTGGAGTGTGGACTCGGGCGGCTACACCTTC. It encodes CAWSVDSGGYTF.

This clone was detected a few times. This chain uses TRBV4-3 with TRBJ2-4; TRBD1 matches at 8 bases. This CDR3 has 16 residues. Trimming took 1 base from V and 8 from J; bases not matched to a gene: 10. Germline V CDR1 and CDR2: LGHNA, YSLEER. CDR3 nucleotides: TGCGCCAGCAGCCAAGCCACGGGCAGGGGGCGGGACATTCAGTACTTC. Protein sequence: CASSQATGRGRDIQYF.

This clone was observed a handful of times. The V gene is TRBV6-5, the J gene TRBJ1-5; 7 bases line up with TRBD1. This CDR3 has 14 residues. Looked up from germline, CDR1 is MNHEY and CDR2 is SVGAGI. V trimming: 6 bases; J trimming: 7 bases; junction bases outside the gene matches: 9. The CDR3 DNA reads TGTGCCAGCAGACCTAACAGGGGTGGGCAGCCCCAGCATTTT. Residues: CASRPNRGGQPQHF.

The rearrangement links TRBV5-1 to TRBJ2-1, with 9 nucleotides matching TRBD2. Looked up from germline, CDR1 is SGHRS and CDR2 is YFSETQ. This CDR3 comprises 15 residues. After removal of 0 bases from V and 6 bases from J, the junction contained 4 bases not matched to a gene. CDR3: CASSLGGGDGNEQFF. CDR3 in DNA: TGCGCCAGCAGCTTGGGCGGGGGGGACGGCAATGAGCAGTTCTTC.

This sequence joins TRBV6-5 and TRBJ1-1, with 8 bases fitting TRBD1. J lost 4 bases, V lost 6 bases, and 7 bases had no gene match. The CDR3 contains 14 residues. CDR1 and CDR2 (germline): MNHEY, SVGAGI. CDR3 sequence: CASRTDREGTEAFF. Written as DNA, the CDR3 is TGTGCCAGCAGAACGGACAGGGAGGGCACTGAAGCTTTCTTT.

The V gene is TRBV5-5, the J gene TRBJ2-3; 8 nucleotides match TRBD1. The CDR3 consists of 16 residues. CDR1 SGHKS and CDR2 YYEKEE come from the germline V gene (reference sequence). The ends lost 2 bases at V and 2 bases at J; junction bases unmatched: 7. CDR3 residues: CASSLERTGYTDTQYF. CDR3 nucleotides: TGTGCCAGCAGCTTAGAACGGACAGGGTACACAGATACGCAGTATTTT.

The chain has TRBV5-6 and TRBJ2-6; 9 bases are shared with TRBD1. CDR1 and CDR2 from the germline V gene are SGHDT and YYEEEE. The CDR3 runs 18 residues. V gave up 1 base and J gave up 3 bases; unmatched junction bases: 8. The CDR3 is CASSLKGQGFFGANVLTF. The CDR3 region has the DNA TGTGCCAGCAGCTTGAAGGGACAGGGTTTTTTTGGGGCCAACGTCCTGACTTTC.

This clone was observed a handful of times. This chain joins TRBV30 and TRBJ2-3, with D possibly being TRBD2 (5 bases). Looked up from germline, CDR1 is GTSNPN and CDR2 is SVGIG (reference sequence). CDR3 length: 15 amino acids. V lost 0 bases, J lost 0 bases, and 10 bases lay in between. CDR3 coding DNA: TGTGCCTGGAGTGTACGGCGGGCTAGCACAGATACGCAGTATTTT. Protein sequence: CAWSVRRASTDTQYF.

This clone was detected only a few times. The gene calls are TRBV6-5 and TRBJ1-2; 7 positions agree with TRBD1. V gave up 5 bases and J gave up 1 base; unmatched junction bases: 7. The CDR3 extends over 15 amino acids. In germline, CDR1 is MNHEY, CDR2 SVGAGI. The chain's CDR3 is CASSRGQQLNYGYTF. In DNA form, the CDR3 reads TGTGCCAGCAGTCGGGGACAGCAACTTAACTATGGCTACACCTTC.

This clone was observed a handful of times. The V gene is TRBV29-1, the J gene TRBJ1-2; D may be TRBD1 (5 bases). The CDR3 runs 12 residues. Germline V gene sequence: CDR1 SQVTM, CDR2 ANQGSEA. The V end lost 7 bases, the J end lost 7 bases, and 16 bases lay between the germline ends. In DNA, the CDR3 is TGCAGCGCCCCCGGGGGAGGAGGTGGCTACACCTTC. It codes for CSAPGGGGGYTF.

The chain is built from TRBV11-2 and TRBJ2-7; D unclear. Between the trimmed V and J ends, which lost 4 bases and 6 bases, there was a span of 13 bases. The length of the CDR3 is 13 residues. Germline assignment: CDR1 SGHAT and CDR2 FQNNGV. The chain's CDR3 is CASSSLVGGEQYF. CDR3 DNA sequence: TGTGCCAGCAGCTCCCTCGTAGGCGGCGAGCAGTACTTC.

This sequence joins TRBV7-8 and TRBJ2-3; D may be TRBD2 (5 bases). Germline-derived CDR1 and CDR2 are SGHVS and FQNEAQ. The germline V and J ends were trimmed by 3 bases and 4 bases, with 8 bases remaining between them. The CDR3 has 13 residues. The CDR3 coding sequence is TGTGCCAGCAGCTTCGAGGGCCCAGATACGCAGTATTTT. It codes for CASSFEGPDTQYF.

The chain employs TRBV6-5 and TRBJ1-2; 11 bases map to TRBD1. V dropped 7 bases and J dropped 8; count of bases not matched to a gene: 6. CDR1 is MNHEY, CDR2 SVGAGI, per germline. The CDR3 spans 13 residues. The CDR3: CASIGQGALGYTF. In DNA form, the CDR3 reads TGTGCCAGCATAGGACAGGGGGCTCTGGGCTACACCTTC.

The rearrangement links TRBV28 to TRBJ1-5, with a tentative D call TRBD1 (5 bases). Germline lookup yields CDR1 MDHEN and CDR2 SYDVKM. The V gene lost 9 bases and the J gene lost 5 bases, with 17 bases spanning the gap. This CDR3 is built from 14 residues. CDR3 sequence (DNA): TGTGCCAGTGCGGGGGTGTCGATGGATCAGCCCCAGCATTTT. This codes for CASAGVSMDQPQHF.

The V and J genes are TRBV4-2 and TRBJ2-7, with 7 bases that match TRBD2. Per the germline V gene, CDR1 is LGHNA and CDR2 is YNFKEQ. CDR3 length equals 17 residues. Trimming at V came to 0 bases and at J to 6 bases, leaving 14 bases not matched to a gene. CDR3 sequence (DNA): TGTGCCAGCAGCCAAGATCTTAGATTCTCCGGGAGGACCGAGCAGTACTTC. This translates into CASSQDLRFSGRTEQYF.

The chain has TRBV6-4 and TRBJ2-3; D is undetermined. Germline CDR1 MRHNA, CDR2 SNTAGT. V was trimmed by 8 bases and J by 8 bases, leaving 17 bases between them. There are 13 residues in the CDR3. The CDR3 bases are TGTGCCAGCTCCCGAAACCCTCCGGGTACGCAGTATTTT. Its translation: CASSRNPPGTQYF.

This sequence joins TRBV28 and TRBJ1-3, with 7 bases identical to TRBD1. V lost 1 base and J lost 4; bases outside the gene matches: 7. This CDR3 spans 16 amino acids. Germline V gene data show CDR1 as MDHEN and CDR2 as SYDVKM. CDR3 DNA sequence: TGTGCCAGCAGTTTATCGGGACAGCTTGGGGGAAACACCATATATTTT. This sequence encodes CASSLSGQLGGNTIYF.

This clone turned up a few times. The chain uses TRBV11-2 and TRBJ1-1, with a tentative D call TRBD1 (5 bases). CDR1 and CDR2 (germline): SGHAT, FQNNGV. Trimming shortened V by 1 base and J by 0 bases, and 12 bases separated the two germline ends. There are 16 residues in the CDR3. CDR3 in amino acids: CASSLVAGTMNTEAFF. The CDR3 DNA follows: TGTGCCAGCAGCTTAGTAGCGGGGACTATGAACACTGAAGCTTTCTTT.

The chain couples TRBV28 to TRBJ1-2; 7 bases are shared with TRBD1. V dropped 5 bases and J dropped 8; count of bases not matched to a gene: 8. The CDR3 is 13 amino acids. CDR1 and CDR2 from the germline V gene are MDHEN and SYDVKM. The CDR3 nucleotides read TGTGCCAGCAGTCAATGGGACAGCCGGGGCTACACCTTC. Protein product: CASSQWDSRGYTF.

The J gene is TRBJ1-5, the V gene TRBV27; 9 bases fit TRBD1. The junction had 23 bases not matched to a gene; V was cut back by 5 bases and J by 0 bases. Looked up from germline, CDR1 is MNHEY and CDR2 is SMNVEV (reference sequence). The CDR3 runs 22 residues. The chain's CDR3 is CASSPTGWLGTGRPYSNQPQHF. The CDR3, as DNA: TGTGCCAGCAGTCCTACGGGGTGGTTGGGGACAGGGAGACCTTATAGCAATCAGCCCCAGCATTTT.

This clone showed up just a few times. This chain links TRBV19 with TRBJ2-1; D gene ambiguous. CDR3 length: 11 residues. In germline, CDR1 is LNHDA, CDR2 SQIVND (reference sequence). V was clipped by 10 bases and J by 5 bases, with 9 bases between them. The CDR3 protein is CATWRHNEQFF. CDR3 bases: TGTGCCACCTGGCGGCACAATGAGCAGTTCTTC.

This clone was counted only a few times. The chain recombines TRBV7-6 with TRBJ2-5; TRBD2 is a possible D gene (6 bases). The CDR3 covers 16 residues. Trimming left V 2 bases short and J 4 bases short, with 17 bases between. Germline V gene sequence: CDR1 SGHVS, CDR2 FNYEAQ. CDR3 loop: CASSLIRQEGRETQYF. The CDR3 DNA reads as TGTGCCAGCAGCTTAATAAGGCAGGAGGGGCGAGAGACCCAGTACTTC.

This clone has just a few counts. The rearrangement uses TRBV5-4 and TRBJ1-5; D is possibly TRBD1 (5 bases). Germline CDR1 and CDR2: SGHNT and YYREEE (reference sequence). V lost 4 bases to trimming and J lost 6 bases, with 17 bases between them. This CDR3 contains 15 residues. The CDR3 coding sequence is TGTGCCAGCAGCCCTCTTCCAGGGAGGGGTCAGCCCCAGCATTTT. It codes for CASSPLPGRGQPQHF.

This clone was seen a few times. This chain joins TRBV11-3 and TRBJ2-3; 7 nucleotides line up with TRBD1. V gave up 5 bases and J gave up 5 bases; unmatched junction bases: 10. This CDR3 spans 15 amino acids. Germline values: CDR1 SGHNT, CDR2 YENEEA. CDR3 region: CASSLRTGAIDTQYF. DNA of the CDR3: TGTGCCAGCAGCCTACGGACAGGAGCGATAGATACGCAGTATTTT.

The rearrangement uses TRBV30 and TRBJ1-5; D unclear. CDR1 is GTSNPN, CDR2 SVGIG, per germline (reference sequence). V was shortened by 2 bases and J by 5 bases, with 10 bases between the two germline ends. The CDR3 is 13 residues long. CDR3 loop: CAWSIGHDQPQHF. DNA of the CDR3: TGTGCCTGGAGTATTGGGCACGATCAGCCCCAGCATTTT.

The chain combines TRBV9 with TRBJ2-7, with D uncertain. V was clipped by 0 bases and J by 6 bases, with 13 bases between them. The V gene's germline CDR1 is SGDLS and CDR2 YYNGEE. This CDR3 spans 14 amino acids. The CDR3 bases are TGTGCCAGCAGCGTAGAGAGCTGGTCGGGCGAGCAGTACTTC. Encoded protein: CASSVESWSGEQYF.